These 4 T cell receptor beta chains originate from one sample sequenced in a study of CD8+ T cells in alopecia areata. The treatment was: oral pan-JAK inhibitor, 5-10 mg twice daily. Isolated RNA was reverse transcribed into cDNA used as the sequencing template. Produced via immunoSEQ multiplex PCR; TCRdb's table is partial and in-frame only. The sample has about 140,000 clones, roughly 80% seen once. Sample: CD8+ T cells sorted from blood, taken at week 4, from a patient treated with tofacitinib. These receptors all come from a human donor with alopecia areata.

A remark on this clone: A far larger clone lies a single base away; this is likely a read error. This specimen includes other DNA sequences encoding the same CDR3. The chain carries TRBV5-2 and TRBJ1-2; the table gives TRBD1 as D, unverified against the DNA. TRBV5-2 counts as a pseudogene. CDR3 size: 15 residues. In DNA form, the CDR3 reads TGTGCCAGCAGCCAAGATAGGACAGGGCAATATGGCTACACCTTC. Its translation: CASSQDRTGQYGYTF.

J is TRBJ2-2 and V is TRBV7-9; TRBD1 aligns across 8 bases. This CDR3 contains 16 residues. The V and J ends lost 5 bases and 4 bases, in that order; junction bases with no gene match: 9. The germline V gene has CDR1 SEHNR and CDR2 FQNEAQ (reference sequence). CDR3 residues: CASSAGRTGSTGELFF. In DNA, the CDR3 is TGTGCCAGCAGCGCTGGGAGGACAGGGAGCACCGGGGAGCTGTTTTTT.

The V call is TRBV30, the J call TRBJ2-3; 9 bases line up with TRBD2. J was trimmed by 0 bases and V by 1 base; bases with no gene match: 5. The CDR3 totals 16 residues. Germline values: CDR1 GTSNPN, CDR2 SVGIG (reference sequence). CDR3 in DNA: TGTGCCTGGAGTGCCGCGACTAGCGGAAGCACAGATACGCAGTATTTT. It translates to CAWSAATSGSTDTQYF.

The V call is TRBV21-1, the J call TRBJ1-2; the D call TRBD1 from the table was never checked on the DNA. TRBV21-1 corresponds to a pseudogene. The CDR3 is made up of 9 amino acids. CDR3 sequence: CASSLRGTF. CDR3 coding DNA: TGTGCCAGCAGCTTAAGGGGGACCTTC.